What follows are 25 T cell receptor beta chains derived from one specimen sequenced in a study of cytomegalovirus exposure and HLA in healthy donors. With 60 Vbeta and 13 Jbeta primers, the PCR was carried out. The protocol was immunoSEQ multiplex PCR, while the TCRdb copy is restricted to in-frame clones and leaves out a portion. Its table lists about 75,000 clones. The sequenced sample consisted of PBMCs. The origin of the receptors is a man aged 18 to 30 in good health and CMV-seropositive.

In nucleotides, the CDR3 is TGTGCCAGCAGCGTACGAAGGGACAGCCCAAGCTCTGGAAACACCATATATTTT. Protein product: CASSVRRDSPSSGNTIYF. The chain recombines TRBV7-6 with TRBJ1-3, with 7 positions matching TRBD1. CDR1 is SGHVS and CDR2 is FNYEAQ in the germline V gene. The CDR3 runs to 18 residues. The V gene end was trimmed by 5 bases and the J gene end by 0 bases; junction bases not matched to a gene: 13.

The genes are TRBV23-1 and TRBJ1-5; D may be TRBD1 (6 bases). TRBV23-1 is given ORF status, its function remaining uncertain. V gave up 8 bases and J gave up 11 bases, with 19 bases separating them. This CDR3 spans 13 amino acids. The CDR3 bases are TGCGCCAGCCACCGGACAGCCCTCGGGGCCCAGCATTTT. Translating it yields CASHRTALGAQHF.

V gene TRBV28 combines with J gene TRBJ1-2, with D possibly being TRBD1 (5 bases). V dropped 7 bases and J dropped 4 bases, with 19 bases sitting between them. The CDR3 extends over 15 amino acids. Germline V lookup: CDR1 MDHEN, CDR2 SYDVKM. In nucleotides, the CDR3 is TGTGCCAGCATTGACCAGGGTCAACCGTCCTATGGCTACACCTTC. It codes for CASIDQGQPSYGYTF.

The chain combines TRBV4-2 with TRBJ1-1; TRBD1 agrees at 7 bases. From germline, CDR1 is LGHNA and CDR2 YNFKEQ. V trimming: 4 bases; J trimming: 8 bases; junction bases outside the gene matches: 4. The length of the CDR3 is 12 residues. The CDR3 bases are TGTGCCAGCAGCCGAGGGGGACAGGAAGCTTTCTTT. Its translation is CASSRGGQEAFF.

The chain links TRBV29-1 to TRBJ1-5; no definite D call. The germline V gene has CDR1 SQVTM and CDR2 ANQGSEA. The V end lost 5 bases, the J end lost 0 bases, and 8 bases lay between the germline ends. This CDR3 has 13 residues. CDR3 DNA: TGCAGCGTTCTATTATATAGCAATCAGCCCCAGCATTTT. Residues: CSVLLYSNQPQHF.

The chain has TRBV29-1 and TRBJ1-5; D call uncertain. V was pared by 7 bases and J by 2 bases, with 12 bases between. Germline CDR1 reads SQVTM; CDR2 reads ANQGSEA. The CDR3 runs to 13 residues. CDR3 DNA sequence: TGCAGCGCTCAAGACGAGGGCAATCAGCCCCAGCATTTT. Encoded protein: CSAQDEGNQPQHF.

The chain combines TRBV30 with TRBJ1-4; no clear D gene. Trimming took 4 bases from V and 0 from J, leaving 12 bases between them. This CDR3 has 15 amino acids. Germline CDR1 and CDR2: GTSNPN and SVGIG (reference sequence). CDR3 loop: CAWMMRLATNEKLFF. CDR3 DNA: TGTGCCTGGATGATGAGGCTTGCAACTAATGAAAAACTGTTTTTT.

The rearrangement joins TRBV7-9 to TRBJ1-1; D is uncertain. The CDR3 is 12 residues long. V lost 3 bases, J lost 5 bases, and 7 bases lay in between. Germline V gene sequence: CDR1 SEHNR, CDR2 FQNEAQ (reference sequence). The CDR3 protein is CASSLKQTEAFF. The DNA for the CDR3 is TGTGCCAGCAGCTTGAAACAAACTGAAGCTTTCTTT.

The chain is built from TRBV11-3 and TRBJ2-1, with 15 nucleotides matching TRBD2. The J segment lost 4 bases and the V segment lost 5 bases, leaving 3 bases of the junction unmatched. This CDR3 comprises 16 residues. Germline V lookup: CDR1 SGHNT, CDR2 YENEEA. CDR3 DNA: TGTGCCAGCAGCCCGGGACTAGCGGGGGGATACAATGAGCAGTTCTTC. Translating it yields CASSPGLAGGYNEQFF.

The genes are TRBV28 and TRBJ2-5, with D possibly being TRBD2 (7 bases). The CDR3 is 16 amino acids. Germline values: CDR1 MDHEN, CDR2 SYDVKM. V was trimmed by 3 bases and J by 4 bases, leaving 18 bases between them. In nucleotides, the CDR3 is TGTGCCAGCAGTTTGGGGGGGGCGGGTCGCGGAGAGACCCAGTACTTC. The encoded protein is CASSLGGAGRGETQYF.

V usage is TRBV10-1 and J usage is TRBJ2-1; D might be TRBD2 (5 bases). Trimming stripped 4 bases from V and 0 bases from J, with 7 bases between. The CDR3 is 14 amino acids. Germline CDR1 is WNHNN and CDR2 is SYGVQD (reference sequence). The CDR3, as DNA: TGCGCCAGCAGTGCCGGGGTCTCCTACAATGAGCAGTTCTTC. As protein: CASSAGVSYNEQFF.

This chain joins TRBV29-1 and TRBJ2-7; TRBD2 matches at 10 bases. Germline loops: CDR1 SQVTM, CDR2 ANQGSEA. The CDR3 covers 14 residues. Trimming at V came to 6 bases and at J to 4 bases, leaving 9 bases not matched to a gene. The CDR3, as DNA: TGCAGCGTCAACACGAGGACTAGCGGATACGAGCAGTACTTC. It is translated as CSVNTRTSGYEQYF.

V usage is TRBV5-1 and J usage is TRBJ2-3, with 7 bases fitting TRBD1. Germline V lookup: CDR1 SGHRS, CDR2 YFSETQ. V gave up 8 bases and J gave up 3 bases; unmatched junction bases: 6. There are 13 residues in the CDR3. In nucleotides, the CDR3 is TGCGCCAGTCACCAACAGGGGACAGATACGCAGTATTTT. Residues: CASHQQGTDTQYF.

The rearrangement links TRBV28 to TRBJ1-2; D unresolved. Trimming shortened V by 1 base and J by 2 bases, and 8 bases separated the two germline ends. CDR1 and CDR2 (germline): MDHEN, SYDVKM. The CDR3 sequence is 14 residues long. The CDR3 protein is CASSLLQLNYGYTF. In nucleotides, the CDR3 is TGTGCCAGCAGTTTATTACAGCTAAACTATGGCTACACCTTC.

The chain carries TRBV7-9 and TRBJ1-5; 7 bases are shared with TRBD1. The V and J ends lost 2 bases and 3 bases, in that order; junction bases with no gene match: 16. Germline V gene sequence: CDR1 SEHNR, CDR2 FQNEAQ (reference sequence). CDR3 length equals 19 residues. The CDR3 sequence is CASSLCGQVNPTPNQPQHF. CDR3 nucleotide sequence: TGTGCCAGCAGCTTATGCGGACAGGTGAATCCGACCCCCAATCAGCCCCAGCATTTT.

This chain joins TRBV28 and TRBJ2-1; TRBD2 aligns across 8 bases. Germline V gene lookup returns CDR1 MDHEN and CDR2 SYDVKM. J was trimmed by 4 bases and V by 6 bases; bases with no gene match: 8. This CDR3 region has 15 residues. CDR3 sequence (DNA): TGTGCCAGCAGCCGGAGCGGGGGACTTTACAATGAGCAGTTCTTC. Its translation is CASSRSGGLYNEQFF.

The chain carries TRBV5-1 and TRBJ2-5; a weak D match, TRBD2 (5 bases). The V gene's germline CDR1 is SGHRS and CDR2 YFSETQ. V was pared by 2 bases and J by 0 bases, with 11 bases between. The CDR3 extends over 15 amino acids. The CDR3 loop is CASSFDRLYQETQYF. DNA of the CDR3: TGCGCCAGCAGCTTCGACCGACTATACCAAGAGACCCAGTACTTC.

This sequence joins TRBV30 and TRBJ2-2; D unclear. Germline-derived CDR1 and CDR2 are GTSNPN and SVGIG (reference sequence). The CDR3 is 12 amino acids. Between the trimmed V and J ends, which lost 5 bases and 4 bases, there was a span of 8 bases. CDR3 bases: TGTGCCTGGTCAGATTTCACCGGGGAGCTGTTTTTT. It yields the protein CAWSDFTGELFF.

The chain uses TRBV19 and TRBJ2-3; perhaps TRBD2 as D (6 bases). CDR3 length: 13 residues. The V gene lost 8 bases and the J gene lost 5 bases, with 14 bases spanning the gap. Germline V CDR1 and CDR2: LNHDA, SQIVND (reference sequence). CDR3 sequence (DNA): TGTGCCAGTGCACCCCGGAGGGTAGATACGCAGTATTTT. It codes for CASAPRRVDTQYF.

The V call is TRBV19, the J call TRBJ2-2; D uncertain. Trimming shortened V by 1 base and J by 2 bases, and 5 bases separated the two germline ends. CDR3 length: 14 amino acids. Germline loops: CDR1 LNHDA, CDR2 SQIVND (reference sequence). The chain's CDR3 is CASSIGRNTGELFF. The DNA of the CDR3 is TGTGCCAGTAGTATAGGGAGAAACACCGGGGAGCTGTTTTTT.

The chain carries TRBV4-2 and TRBJ2-7, with D perhaps matching TRBD1 (5 bases). Between the trimmed V and J ends, which lost 0 bases and 2 bases, there was a span of 5 bases. There are 13 residues in the CDR3. Germline values: CDR1 LGHNA, CDR2 YNFKEQ. The CDR3 sequence is CASSQEGPYEQYF. DNA of the CDR3: TGTGCCAGCAGCCAAGAGGGGCCCTACGAGCAGTACTTC.

The J gene is TRBJ2-3, the V gene TRBV9; D might be TRBD1 (5 bases). CDR1 is SGDLS, CDR2 YYNGEE, per germline. The CDR3 is 16 amino acids. With 3 bases removed from V and 6 bases from J, the gap between germline ends came to 20 bases. CDR3 sequence reads: CASSGSGWADTDTQYF. CDR3 coding DNA: TGTGCCAGCAGCGGTAGTGGGTGGGCGGACACGGATACGCAGTATTTT.

The CDR3 loop reads CSVEKVGSQETQYF. CDR3 DNA: TGCAGCGTTGAAAAAGTGGGCAGCCAAGAGACCCAGTACTTC. The V gene is TRBV29-1, the J gene TRBJ2-5; D gene unclear. The CDR3 length is 14 residues. Per the germline V gene, CDR1 is SQVTM and CDR2 is ANQGSEA. V lost 2 bases and J lost 1, with 11 bases in between.

The chain recombines TRBV6-6 with TRBJ2-3, with D possibly being TRBD2 (7 bases). Germline CDR1 MNHNY, CDR2 SVGAGI (reference sequence). There are 15 residues in the CDR3. V gave up 4 bases and J gave up 4 bases, with 15 bases separating them. CDR3 loop: CASSLGGGVADTQYF. In DNA, the CDR3 is TGTGCCAGCAGTTTGGGGGGGGGCGTTGCAGATACGCAGTATTTT.

The chain is built from TRBV9 and TRBJ2-5; 11 nucleotides line up with TRBD2. J was trimmed by 4 bases and V by 0 bases; bases with no gene match: 2. Germline V CDR1 and CDR2: SGDLS, YYNGEE. CDR3 size: 15 residues. The CDR3 DNA follows: TGTGCCAGCAGCGTAGACGGACTAGCGGGAGAGACCCAGTACTTC. Translating it yields CASSVDGLAGETQYF.